This record looks at one TCR beta chain sequence and its context. What it binds is not known. The CDR3 spans 16 residues. With 6 bases clipped from V and 2 bases from J, the junction kept 4 bases outside the gene matches. Germline V gives CDR1 ENHRY, CDR2 SYGVKD. The source of the sample is a study of T cell responses to AZD1222 COVID-19 vaccine. Regarding the study as a whole: Rises in breadth and depth of Spike-specific TCRs came after two AZD1222 doses. Clonal diversity was possibly underestimated, and white British individuals and females predominated among donors. No day 14 peak samples; only post-peak repertoires were characterized.

Assay used: immunoSEQ multiplex PCR; TCRdb lists only in-frame clones, some missing. Here the sample spans roughly 130,000 clones, 85% to 90% being singletons. The clonotype originates from an adult in good health. Specimen: peripheral blood, collected on day 0 of AZD1222 vaccination. This chain connects TRBV10-3 to TRBJ2-3; 14 bases are a match to TRBD2. CDR3 nucleotides: TGTGCCATCAGGGGGACTAGCGGGGGCCTCACAGATACGCAGTATTTT. Translated, it gives CAIRGTSGGLTDTQYF.